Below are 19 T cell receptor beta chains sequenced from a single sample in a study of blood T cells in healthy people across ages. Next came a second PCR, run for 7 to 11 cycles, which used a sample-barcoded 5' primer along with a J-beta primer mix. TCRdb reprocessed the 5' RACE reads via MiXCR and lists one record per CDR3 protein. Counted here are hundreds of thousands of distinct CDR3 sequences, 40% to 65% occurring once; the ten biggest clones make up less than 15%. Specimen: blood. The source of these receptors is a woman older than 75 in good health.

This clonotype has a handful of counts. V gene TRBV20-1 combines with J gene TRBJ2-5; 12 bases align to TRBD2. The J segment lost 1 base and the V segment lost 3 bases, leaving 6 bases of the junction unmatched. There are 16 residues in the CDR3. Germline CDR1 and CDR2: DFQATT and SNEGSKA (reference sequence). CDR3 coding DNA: TGCAGTGCTAGGCCGGGACTAGCGGGCCCCCAAGAGACCCAGTACTTC. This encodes CSARPGLAGPQETQYF.

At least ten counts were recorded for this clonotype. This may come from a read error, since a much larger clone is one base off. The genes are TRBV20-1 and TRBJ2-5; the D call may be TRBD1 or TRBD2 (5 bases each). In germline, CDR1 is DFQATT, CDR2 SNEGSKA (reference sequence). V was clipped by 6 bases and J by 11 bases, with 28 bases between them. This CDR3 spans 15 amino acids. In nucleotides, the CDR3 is TGCAGTGCCATGTATCGACGGGGCCTCTACAATGAGCAGTACTTC. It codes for CSAMYRRGLYNEQYF.

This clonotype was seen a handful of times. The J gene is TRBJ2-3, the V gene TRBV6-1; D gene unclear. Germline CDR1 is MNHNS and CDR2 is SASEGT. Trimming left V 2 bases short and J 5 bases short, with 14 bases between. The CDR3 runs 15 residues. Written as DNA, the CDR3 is TGTGCCAGCAGTGAATGGGCTGGCAATCGAGATACGCAGTATTTT. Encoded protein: CASSEWAGNRDTQYF.

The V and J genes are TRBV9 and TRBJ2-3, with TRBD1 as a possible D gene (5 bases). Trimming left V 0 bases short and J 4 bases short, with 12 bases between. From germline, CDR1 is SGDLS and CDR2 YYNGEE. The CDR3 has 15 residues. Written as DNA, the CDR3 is TGTGCCAGCAGCGTAGGCAGCGCCAGGGCAGATACGCAGTATTTT. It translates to CASSVGSARADTQYF.

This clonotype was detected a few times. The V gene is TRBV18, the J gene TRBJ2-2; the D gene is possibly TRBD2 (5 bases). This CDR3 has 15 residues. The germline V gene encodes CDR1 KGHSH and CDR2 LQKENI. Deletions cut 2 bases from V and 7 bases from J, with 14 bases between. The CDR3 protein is CASSPAGNPGGELFF. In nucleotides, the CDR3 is TGTGCCAGCTCACCAGCCGGGAACCCGGGCGGGGAGCTGTTTTTT.

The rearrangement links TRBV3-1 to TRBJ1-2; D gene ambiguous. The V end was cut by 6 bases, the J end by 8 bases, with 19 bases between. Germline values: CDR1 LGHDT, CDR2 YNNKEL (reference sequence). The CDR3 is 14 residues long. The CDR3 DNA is TGTGCCAGCAGTCTTGCGGACGGATTCAGAGGCTACACCTTC. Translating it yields CASSLADGFRGYTF.

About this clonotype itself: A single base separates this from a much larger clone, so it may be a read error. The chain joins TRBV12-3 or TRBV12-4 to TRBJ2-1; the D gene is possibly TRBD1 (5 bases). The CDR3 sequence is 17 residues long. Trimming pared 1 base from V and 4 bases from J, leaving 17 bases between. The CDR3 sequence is CASSLEAQVVRYNEQFF. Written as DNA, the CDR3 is TGTGCCAGCAGTTTAGAGGCACAGGTCGTTCGTTACAATGAGCAGTTCTTC.

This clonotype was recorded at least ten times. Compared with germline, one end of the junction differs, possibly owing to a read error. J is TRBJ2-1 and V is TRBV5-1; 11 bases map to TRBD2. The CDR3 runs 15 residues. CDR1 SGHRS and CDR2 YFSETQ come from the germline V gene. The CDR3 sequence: CASSLGLADYNEQFF. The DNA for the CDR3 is TGTGCCAGCAGTTTGGGACTAGCGGACTACAATGAGCAGTTCTTC.

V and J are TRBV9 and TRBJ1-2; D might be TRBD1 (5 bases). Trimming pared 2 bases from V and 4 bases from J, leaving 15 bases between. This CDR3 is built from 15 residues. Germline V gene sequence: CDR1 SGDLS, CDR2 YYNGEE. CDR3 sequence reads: CASSVDREIPYGYTF. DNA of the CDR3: TGTGCCAGCAGCGTCGACAGAGAGATCCCCTATGGCTACACCTTC.

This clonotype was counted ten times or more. The CDR3 DNA reads TGTGCCATCACACCTCGGCTAAGCCAAGAGACCCAGTACTTC. The encoded protein is CAITPRLSQETQYF. The chain links TRBV7-9 to TRBJ2-5; D is ambiguous. Trimming left V 10 bases short and J 1 base short, with 16 bases between. Germline V CDR1 and CDR2: SEHNR, FQNEAQ (reference sequence). The CDR3 is 14 amino acids.

The CDR3 is CSARERSNPLGTDTQYF. The CDR3 DNA reads as TGCAGTGCTAGGGAAAGGTCGAATCCCCTGGGCACAGATACGCAGTATTTT. The rearrangement uses TRBV20-1 and TRBJ2-3; no firm D call. The CDR3 length is 17 residues. Trimming left V 3 bases short and J 1 base short, with 20 bases between. The germline V gene has CDR1 DFQATT and CDR2 SNEGSKA (reference sequence).

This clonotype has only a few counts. The CDR3 region is CASSGSPGQSSYNSPLHF. DNA for the CDR3: TGTGCCAGCAGCGGTTCTCCGGGACAGAGCTCCTATAATTCACCCCTCCACTTT. The chain recombines TRBV9 with TRBJ1-6, with 7 bases lining up with TRBD1. CDR1 SGDLS and CDR2 YYNGEE come from the germline V gene. The V and J ends lost 3 bases and 0 bases, in that order; junction bases with no gene match: 9. This CDR3 has 18 amino acids.

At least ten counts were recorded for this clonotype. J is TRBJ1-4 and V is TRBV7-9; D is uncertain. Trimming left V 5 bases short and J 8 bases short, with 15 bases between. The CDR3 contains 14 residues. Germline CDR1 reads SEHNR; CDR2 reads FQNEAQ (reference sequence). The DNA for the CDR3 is TGTGCCAGCAGCGCTGGGCAGAAAAGAGAAAAACTGTTTTTT. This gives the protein CASSAGQKREKLFF.

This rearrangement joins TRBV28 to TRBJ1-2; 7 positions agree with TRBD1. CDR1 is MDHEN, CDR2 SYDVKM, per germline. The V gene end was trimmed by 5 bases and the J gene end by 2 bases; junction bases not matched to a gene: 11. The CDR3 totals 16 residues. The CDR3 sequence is CASSLGPRTGNYGYTF. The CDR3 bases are TGTGCCAGCAGTCTGGGGCCCCGGACAGGAAACTATGGCTACACCTTC.

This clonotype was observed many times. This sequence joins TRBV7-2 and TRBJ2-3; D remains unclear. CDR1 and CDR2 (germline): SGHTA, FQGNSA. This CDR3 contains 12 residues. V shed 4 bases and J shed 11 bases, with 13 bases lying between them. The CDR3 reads CASSSGFGEQYF. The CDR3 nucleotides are TGTGCCAGCAGCTCCGGTTTTGGTGAGCAGTATTTT. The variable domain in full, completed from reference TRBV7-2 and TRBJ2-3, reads GAGVSQSPSNKVTEKGKDVELRCDPISGHTALYWYRQSLGQGLEFLIYFQGNSAPDKSGLPSDRFSAERTGGSVSTLTIQRTQQEDSAVYLCASSSGFGEQYFGPGTRLTVL.

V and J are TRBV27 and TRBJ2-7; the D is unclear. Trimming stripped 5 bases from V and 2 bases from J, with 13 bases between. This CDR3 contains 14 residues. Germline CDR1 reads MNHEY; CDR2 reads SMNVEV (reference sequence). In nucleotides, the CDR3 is TGTGCCAGCAGTGCTCGCCCGTTAACCTACGAGCAGTACTTC. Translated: CASSARPLTYEQYF.

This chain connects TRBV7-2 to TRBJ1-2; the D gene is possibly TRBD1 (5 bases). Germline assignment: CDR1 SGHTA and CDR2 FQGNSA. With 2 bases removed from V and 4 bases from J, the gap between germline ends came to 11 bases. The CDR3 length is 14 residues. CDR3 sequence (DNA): TGTGCCAGCAGCTTACCGGGACGGGGCTATGGCTACACCTTC. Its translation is CASSLPGRGYGYTF.

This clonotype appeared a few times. CDR3 nucleotide sequence: TGCAGTGCTAGAGTTGGCTCAGATACGCAGTATTTT. Its translation is CSARVGSDTQYF. The rearrangement links TRBV20-1 to TRBJ2-3, with D hard to call. Germline loops: CDR1 DFQATT, CDR2 SNEGSKA (reference sequence). The V end was cut by 1 base, the J end by 4 bases, with 6 bases between. CDR3 length equals 12 residues.

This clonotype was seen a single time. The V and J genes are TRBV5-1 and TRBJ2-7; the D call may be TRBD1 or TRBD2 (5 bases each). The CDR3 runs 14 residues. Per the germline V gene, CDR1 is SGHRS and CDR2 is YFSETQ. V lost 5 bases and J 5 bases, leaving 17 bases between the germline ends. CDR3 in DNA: TGCGCCAGCAGTCCTTCGGGACCCGGGCACGAGCAGTACTTC. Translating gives CASSPSGPGHEQYF.